This note documents a single T cell receptor (beta chain) sequence. Its antigen has not been determined. No base qualities exist here, and no much larger clone lies one base off it. The source of the sample is a study of CD8 T cells in ankylosing spondylitis (dated by TCRdb to between 2016 and 2019). For context, the study as a whole: T cell receptor beta repertoires were profiled in healthy donors and ankylosing spondylitis patients so that disease-linked TCR variants could be found. The full study cohort comprised about 25 ankylosing spondylitis patients and 85 to 120 healthy donors. Peripheral blood was sampled, and synovial fluid was also collected from ankylosing spondylitis patients.

The CDR3 goes from the cysteine to the phenylalanine over 11 residues. Only the CDR3 DNA is retained, 33 bases long and in frame from the first base. Via the germline V gene (reference sequence), CDR1 is DFQATT and CDR2 SNEGSKA. Between the V and J ends, shortened by 6 bases and 4 bases respectively, the junction contains 10 bases. Broader findings and caveats from the paper: The disease-linked clones were reported as significantly enriched in matched synovial fluid samples from ankylosing spondylitis patients. Some of the motif variants had been reported before in the synovial fluid and blood of reactive arthritis patients, a finding that suggests common disease-initiation mechanisms. A TCR beta motif of roughly 8 highly homologous amino acid variants appeared characteristic of blood from ankylosing spondylitis patients. A CD8+ phenotype was shown by the disease-linked clones, which were found at relatively low frequencies in peripheral blood.

Instrument used: Illumina HiSeq 2500. Quantitative 5'-RACE with molecular barcodes was used to prepare TCR beta libraries. The study's processing was this. A new computational method based on a probabilistic model of VDJ rearrangement was used to identify disease-linked TCR variants. The public reads were reanalyzed by TCRdb: fastp trimming at Q25, MiXCR alignment, in-frame beta chains only. A single entry per CDR3 protein holds the most common genes and DNA from its merged rows. For this entry, the V and J calls and clone size follow TCRdb and not the study's own pipeline. The sample has a few hundred thousand distinct CDR3 sequences on record, roughly a tenth of them singletons. The ten largest clones represent 21% of the sample.

This chain joins TRBV20-1 to TRBJ2-7; a tentative D match to TRBD2 spans 5 bases. The sequenced sample consisted of blood, either unsorted or a sorted T cell fraction (not recorded which). The TCR originated in a male donor with ankylosing spondylitis or in good health (not recorded which). The nucleotides are TGCAGTGCCTTGAGGGAGTACGAGCAGTACTTC. Its protein is CSALREYEQYF.